These 9 T cell receptor beta chains were sequenced from one sample in a study. TCRdb re-called the reads through MiXCR, storing one row per CDR3 protein. The table includes some 1,100 distinct CDR3 sequences, around two fifths detected once. The specimen was CD8+ T cells (not recorded whether cultured). These receptors all stem from a male donor.

This clonotype was seen many times. The chain joins TRBV19 to TRBJ2-7; TRBD2 matches at 12 bases. V dropped 3 bases and J dropped 6; count of bases not matched to a gene: 0. CDR3 length equals 13 residues. The germline CDR1 and CDR2 sequences are LNHDA and SQIVND (reference sequence). The CDR3 coding sequence is TGTGCCAGTAGTATGACTAGCGGGAGCGAGCAGTACTTC. Its protein is CASSMTSGSEQYF. Variable domain in full (rest from reference TRBV19 and TRBJ2-7): DGGITQSPKYLFRKEGQNVTLSCEQNLNHDAMYWYRQDPGQGLRLIYYSQIVNDFQKGDIAEGYSVSREKKESFPLTVTSAQKNPTAFYLCASSMTSGSEQYFGPGTRLTVT.

Regarding this clonotype: One end of the junction varies from germline; a read error may be responsible. The rearrangement links TRBV19 to TRBJ1-2; D is unclear. Germline CDR1 reads LNHDA; CDR2 reads SQIVND (reference sequence). The CDR3 totals 12 residues. This chain's CDR3 is CASSINVYGDAF. CDR3 nucleotide sequence: TGTGCCAGTAGTATCAACGTCTATGGCGACGCCTTC. The entire variable domain, with the rest obtained from reference TRBV19 and TRBJ1-2, is as follows: DGGITQSPKYLFRKEGQNVTLSCEQNLNHDAMYWYRQDPGQGLRLIYYSQIVNDFQKGDIAEGYSVSREKKESFPLTVTSAQKNPTAFYLCASSINVYGDAFGSGTRLTVV.

In its sample, this clonotype was seen a few times. The rearrangement links TRBV5-1 to TRBJ2-3; 7 positions agree with TRBD1. Germline V lookup: CDR1 SGHRS, CDR2 YFSETQ. This CDR3 has 15 amino acids. V shed 0 bases and J 2 bases; nucleotides not matched to a gene: 3. The DNA for the CDR3 is TGCGCCAGCAGCTTGGAAGGGACAGCCACAGATACGCAGTATTTT. Its protein product is CASSLEGTATDTQYF.

This clonotype was recorded a few times. Given a much more abundant clone one base away, this may be a read error. This chain links TRBV19 with TRBJ2-3; D unresolved. CDR1 and CDR2 (germline): LNHDA, SQIVND (reference sequence). This CDR3 has 13 amino acids. CDR3 in DNA: TGTGCCGGTAGCCCGGTATCCACAGATACGCAGTATTTT. This codes for CAGSPVSTDTQYF. Full variable domain (outside the CDR3, taken from reference TRBV19 and TRBJ2-3): DGGITQSPKYLFRKEGQNVTLSCEQNLNHDAMYWYRQDPGQGLRLIYYSQIVNDFQKGDIAEGYSVSREKKESFPLTVTSAQKNPTAFYLCAGSPVSTDTQYFGPGTRLTVL.

In regard to this clonotype: This may come from a read error, since a much larger clone is one base off. The J gene is TRBJ2-7, the V gene TRBV19; D unresolved. The germline CDR1 and CDR2 sequences are LNHDA and SQIVND (reference sequence). The CDR3 runs to 13 residues. Deletions cut 5 bases from V and 7 bases from J, with 15 bases between. The CDR3 DNA reads as TGTGCCAGTAGTGGCCACCACGGTCAGGAGCAGTACTTC. Translation gives CASSGHHGQEQYF.

This clonotype is termed medium-sized (0.01 to 0.1%). The chain employs TRBV5-6 and TRBJ2-1, with D perhaps TRBD2 (6 bases). This CDR3 is built from 14 residues. Trimming shortened V by 4 bases and J by 5 bases, and 13 bases separated the two germline ends. CDR1 is SGHDT, CDR2 YYEEEE, per germline. The CDR3 loop reads CASSRWGLNNEQFF. CDR3 coding DNA: TGTGCCAGCAGCAGGTGGGGACTTAACAATGAGCAGTTCTTC.

This clonotype was seen repeatedly, ten times or more. The genes are TRBV19 and TRBJ2-3; D gene uncertain. Germline V gene lookup returns CDR1 LNHDA and CDR2 SQIVND (reference sequence). V lost 3 bases to trimming and J lost 5 bases, with 6 bases between them. The CDR3 runs to 12 residues. The CDR3 region is CASSIAEDTQYF. DNA of the CDR3: TGTGCCAGTAGTATCGCAGAAGATACGCAGTATTTT.

Details on this clonotype: One base away lies a much larger clone, so this may be a sequencing read error. V and J are TRBV11-2 and TRBJ2-5; D gene uncertain. This CDR3 is built from 12 residues. Germline assignment: CDR1 SGHAT and CDR2 FQNNGV. The CDR3 coding sequence is TGTGCCGGCAGCTTATTCAGCGAGACCCAGTACTTC. Residues: CAGSLFSETQYF.

The chain carries TRBV4-1 and TRBJ2-7, with 11 bases aligning to TRBD1. This CDR3 comprises 14 residues. Germline V gene sequence: CDR1 MGHRA, CDR2 YSYEKL. With V trimmed by 4 bases and J by 7 bases, 6 bases remained unmatched. CDR3 protein: CASSPGQGAWEQYF. CDR3 bases: TGCGCCAGCAGCCCCGGACAGGGGGCTTGGGAGCAGTACTTC.